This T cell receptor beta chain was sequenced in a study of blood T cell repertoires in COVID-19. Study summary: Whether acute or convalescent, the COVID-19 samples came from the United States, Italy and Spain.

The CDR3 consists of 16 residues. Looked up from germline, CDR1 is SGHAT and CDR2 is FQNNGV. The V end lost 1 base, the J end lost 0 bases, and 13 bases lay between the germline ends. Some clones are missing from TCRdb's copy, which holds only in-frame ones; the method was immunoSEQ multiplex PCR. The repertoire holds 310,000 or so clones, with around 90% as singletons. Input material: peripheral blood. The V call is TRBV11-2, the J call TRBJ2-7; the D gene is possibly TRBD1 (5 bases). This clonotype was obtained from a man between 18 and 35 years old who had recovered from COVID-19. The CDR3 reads CASSLGSGASSYEQYF. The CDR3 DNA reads TGTGCCAGCAGCTTAGGGAGTGGGGCAAGCTCCTACGAGCAGTACTTC.